Sequencing of this T cell receptor beta chain was carried out in a study of blood T cell repertoires in COVID-19. The wider study: Some COVID-19 samples were acute and others convalescent; all came from the United States, Italy and Spain. From T cells, B-cell-depleted T cells, or PBMCs came the material, which was cDNA or gDNA.

In germline, CDR1 is SGHDN, CDR2 FVKESK. With 1 base clipped from V and 7 bases from J, the junction kept 6 bases outside the gene matches. This CDR3 comprises 16 residues. Authors' methods: Counts of nucleated cells, estimated from reference gene primer amplification, were obtained. The data were produced by immunoSEQ multiplex PCR, yet TCRdb's version contains in-frame clones alone and is incomplete. V, J and clone size were drawn from that table, and D and trimming were deduced from the DNA. Of around 250,000 clones in the sample, 70% to 90% were seen once. The sample was peripheral blood. V and J are TRBV14 and TRBJ2-1; 11 bases align to TRBD2. This clonotype originated in a man in his sixties with acute or convalescent COVID-19. The CDR3 sequence: CASSQAGLADRNEQFF. The CDR3 coding sequence is TGTGCCAGCAGCCAAGCGGGACTAGCGGACAGGAATGAGCAGTTCTTC.